Listed below are T cell receptor beta chains from one sample, sequenced in a study of immune cell composition in non-small cell lung cancer. The assay was immunoSEQ multiplex PCR, and TCRdb's table has in-frame clones only and misses some. The sample has around 7,300 clones; 70% to 90% are singletons. The sequenced sample was non-adjacent lung tissue. The receptor source for this set is a human donor with non-small cell lung cancer. Both conserved end residues are trimmed from each CDR3.

v_call,j_call,cdr3_aa
TRBV5-1,TRBJ1-1,ASSLSAAANTEAF
TRBV6-5,TRBJ1-2,ASSQRQGGYT
TRBV5-4,TRBJ2-5,ASSITGQGDGETQY
TRBV7-2,TRBJ2-7,ASSLAAGTSYEQY
TRBV5-1,TRBJ1-6,ASSLGGADSPLH
TRBV14,TRBJ1-1,ASSQLPGRGMNTEAF
TRBV6-5,TRBJ2-2,ASSYSITLNTGELF
TRBV7-2,TRBJ1-6,ASSPTGVTGNSPLH
TRBV6-5,TRBJ1-1,ASSIDDMNTEAF
TRBV5-1,TRBJ2-7,ASSQGQSLNEQY
TRBV27,TRBJ1-5,ASSPGQVSNQPQH
TRBV2,TRBJ1-2,ASSGLGGYT
TRBV5-4,TRBJ2-2,ASSLGTARNTGELF
TRBV11-3,TRBJ1-1,ASSSGQGSPEAF
TRBV7-2,TRBJ2-7,ASSATAGGYEQY
TRBV28,TRBJ2-7,ASSLPGQGNYEQY
TRBV18,TRBJ1-4,ASSPRPGNNEKLF
TRBV5-1,TRBJ2-3,ASSWGSGTDTQY
TRBV9,TRBJ2-1,ASSVSGSPNEQF
TRBV5-4,TRBJ1-4,ASSRQGVIEKLF
TRBV18,TRBJ2-5,ASSPPGYETQY
TRBV19,TRBJ1-5,ASSIDYGVRHQPQH
TRBV19,TRBJ2-6,ASSIMMGSGANVLT
TRBV27,TRBJ1-1,ASSPGGGTEAF
TRBV25-1,TRBJ1-1,ASSWGYTEAF
TRBV28,TRBJ2-7,ASSLEGDRIY
TRBV4-3,TRBJ2-3,ASSHKTGDTQY
TRBV20-1,TRBJ2-5,SALEEETQY
TRBV6-6,TRBJ2-5,ASLFWAGGRVGTQY
TRBV9,TRBJ2-7,ASSVQAGDSYEQY
TRBV4-2,TRBJ2-3,ASSQEGAGGADTQY
TRBV6-4,TRBJ2-1,ASSDKGAGAYNEQF
TRBV5-6,TRBJ2-1,ASSPLNYNEQF
TRBV27,TRBJ2-1,ASSPGQKVNEQF
TRBV18,TRBJ2-7,ASSPPSQGKHEQY
TRBV6-1,TRBJ2-3,ASSEGQGNTDTQY
TRBV5-5,TRBJ1-4,ASSYFTGSVSEKLF
TRBV19,TRBJ2-7,ATSRAYEQY
TRBV5-1,TRBJ2-3,ASSARLARADTQY
TRBV4-3,TRBJ1-1,ASSQGRFENTEAF